This T cell receptor beta chain was recorded in a study of radiotherapy plus CTLA-4 blockade in lung cancer. Study at large: Among patients, under 20% showed objective responses, and approximately 30% had disease control.

The V gene lost 3 bases and the J gene lost 10 bases, with 17 bases spanning the gap. The germline V gene encodes CDR1 SGHRS and CDR2 YFSETQ. The CDR3 has 14 residues. Sequencing used immunoSEQ multiplex PCR; TCRdb keeps in-frame clones, though not all of them. The sample carries 120,000 or so clones, 78% recorded once. The TCR was taken from a human donor with non-small cell lung cancer who had a partial response to radiotherapy plus ipilimumab. Sequencing was performed on peripheral blood, taken from a patient treated with radiotherapy plus ipilimumab. The chain employs TRBV5-1 and TRBJ2-1; D is perhaps TRBD2 (6 bases). The CDR3 DNA follows: TGCGCCAGCAGCTCCGGACTAAATCAAGGGGAGCAGTTCTTC. This codes for CASSSGLNQGEQFF. Looking up the rest from reference TRBV5-1 and TRBJ2-1 gives the full variable domain: KAGVTQTPRYLIKTRGQQVTLSCSPISGHRSVSWYQQTPGQGLQFLFEYFSETQRNKGNFPGRFSGRQFSNSRSEMNVSTLELGDSALYLCASSSGLNQGEQFFGPGTRLTVL.